Listed below are T cell receptor beta chains from one sample, sequenced in a study of T cells after yellow fever vaccination. TCRdb passed the 5' RACE reads through MiXCR, listing each CDR3 protein once. The data hold 300,000 to 400,000 distinct CDR3 sequences, with roughly 8.7% observed a single time. The starting material was PBMCs, obtained on the day of the first yellow fever vaccination. The source of these receptors is a man between 18 and 29 years old who received the YFV17D yellow fever vaccine. Both conserved end residues are part of each CDR3. Each record gives: D gene, J gene, V gene, clone size, CDR3 DNA, CDR3 protein. The D gene is left open where the match is weak. Expanded clones get a size class; other rows say once, few or many, or leave the size out.

D gene: -; J gene: TRBJ2-3; V gene: TRBV5-1; clone size: few; CDR3 DNA: TGCGCCAGCAGCCCGGGGTCGGGGGCAGATACGCAGTATTTT; CDR3 protein: CASSPGSGADTQYF
D gene: -; J gene: TRBJ1-5; V gene: TRBV20-1; clone size: many; CDR3 DNA: TGCAGTGCTAGCCGGACGGGTTATGCTCAGCCCCAGCATTTT; CDR3 protein: CSASRTGYAQPQHF
D gene: -; J gene: TRBJ2-5; V gene: TRBV9; clone size: many; CDR3 DNA: TGTGCCAGCAGCGTATGGGAGGGGGGTTCCCAAGAGACCCAGTACTTC; CDR3 protein: CASSVWEGGSQETQYF
D gene: -; J gene: TRBJ1-4; V gene: TRBV6-5; clone size: -; CDR3 DNA: TGTGCCAGCAGTTACTCGAGGGGAGGGCCCAGTGAAAAACTGTTTTTT; CDR3 protein: CASSYSRGGPSEKLFF
D gene: -; J gene: TRBJ1-6; V gene: TRBV20-1; clone size: -; CDR3 DNA: TGCAGTGCTAAGGGACGAGGGCTAGGTTCACCCCTCCACTTT; CDR3 protein: CSAKGRGLGSPLHF
D gene: -; J gene: TRBJ2-4; V gene: TRBV20-1; clone size: few; CDR3 DNA: TGCAGTGCTAGAAGGGCTTACAAAAACATTCAGTACTTC; CDR3 protein: CSARRAYKNIQYF
D gene: -; J gene: TRBJ1-6; V gene: TRBV4-1; clone size: -; CDR3 DNA: TGCGCCAGCAGCCGGGGCCAGAATAATTCACCCCTCCACTTT; CDR3 protein: CASSRGQNNSPLHF
D gene: -; J gene: TRBJ2-5; V gene: TRBV6-1; clone size: few; CDR3 DNA: TGTGCCAGCAGTGGGACATATCAAGAGACCCAGTACTTC; CDR3 protein: CASSGTYQETQYF
D gene: -; J gene: TRBJ2-5; V gene: TRBV2; clone size: many; CDR3 DNA: TGTGCCAGCAGTGACGGGGGCTGGGAGACCCAGTACTTC; CDR3 protein: CASSDGGWETQYF
D gene: TRBD2; J gene: TRBJ2-6; V gene: TRBV5-1; clone size: many; CDR3 DNA: TGCGCCAGCGGTACGGGGAGGGATTCTGGGGCCAACGTCCTGACTTTC; CDR3 protein: CASGTGRDSGANVLTF
D gene: -; J gene: TRBJ1-2; V gene: TRBV7-2; clone size: many; CDR3 DNA: TGTGCCAGCAGCTTAAATAGGGAAACTGGCTACACCTTC; CDR3 protein: CASSLNRETGYTF
D gene: -; J gene: TRBJ1-2; V gene: TRBV12-3/TRBV12-4; clone size: -; CDR3 DNA: TGTGCCAGCCAAATAGGTGTCCGTGGCTACACCTTC; CDR3 protein: CASQIGVRGYTF
D gene: TRBD1; J gene: TRBJ1-1; V gene: TRBV6-5; clone size: many; CDR3 DNA: TGTGCCAGCAGGCAGGGGGGGTCGAGGACTGAAGCTTTCTTT; CDR3 protein: CASRQGGSRTEAFF
D gene: -; J gene: TRBJ2-6; V gene: TRBV5-4; clone size: few; CDR3 DNA: TGTGCCAGCAGGCCGGGAAGTTCTGGGGCCAACGTCCTGACTTTC; CDR3 protein: CASRPGSSGANVLTF
D gene: TRBD2; J gene: TRBJ2-1; V gene: TRBV7-2; clone size: many; CDR3 DNA: TGTGCCAGCAGCTCCCCTCTAGCGGGGACTTACAATGAGCAGTTCTTC; CDR3 protein: CASSSPLAGTYNEQFF
D gene: -; J gene: TRBJ2-7; V gene: TRBV29-1; clone size: -; CDR3 DNA: TGCAGCGTGGGCCTCCGGGCCCCCTACGAGCAGTACTTC; CDR3 protein: CSVGLRAPYEQYF
D gene: -; J gene: TRBJ2-1; V gene: TRBV7-9; clone size: many; CDR3 DNA: TGTGCCAGCAGCTTTTGGGGGGGGCCCCCCTACAATGAGCAGTTCTTC; CDR3 protein: CASSFWGGPPYNEQFF
D gene: -; J gene: TRBJ2-5; V gene: TRBV7-2; clone size: -; CDR3 DNA: TGTGCCAGCAGCTACAGGGACGTCGGGACCCAGTACTTC; CDR3 protein: CASSYRDVGTQYF
D gene: TRBD2; J gene: TRBJ2-5; V gene: TRBV5-1; clone size: many; CDR3 DNA: TGCGCCAGCGCCCAGGCCAGGGACTATGAGACCCAGTACTTC; CDR3 protein: CASAQARDYETQYF
D gene: TRBD2; J gene: TRBJ2-3; V gene: TRBV6-2/TRBV6-3; clone size: few; CDR3 DNA: TGTGCCAGCAGTTATGCCAAAACGAGCGGGGGCACAGATACGCAGTATTTT; CDR3 protein: CASSYAKTSGGTDTQYF
D gene: -; J gene: TRBJ1-5; V gene: TRBV7-2; clone size: many; CDR3 DNA: TGTGCCAGCAGCTTGGGGGACCCATTCTTAGGTCAGCCCCAGCATTTT; CDR3 protein: CASSLGDPFLGQPQHF
D gene: TRBD2; J gene: TRBJ2-3; V gene: TRBV11-2; clone size: -; CDR3 DNA: TGTGCCAGCAGCTTAATCGCGGGGGGGGCCACAGATACGCAGTATTTT; CDR3 protein: CASSLIAGGATDTQYF
D gene: -; J gene: TRBJ1-5; V gene: TRBV6-1; clone size: many; CDR3 DNA: TGTGCCAGCAGGGAGGGGAACAATCAGCCCCAGCATTTT; CDR3 protein: CASREGNNQPQHF
D gene: -; J gene: TRBJ1-1; V gene: TRBV15; clone size: -; CDR3 DNA: TGTGCCACCAGCAGAGGGGAGAGGGAAGCTTTCTTT; CDR3 protein: CATSRGEREAFF
D gene: -; J gene: TRBJ2-2; V gene: TRBV7-2; clone size: few; CDR3 DNA: TGTGCCAGCAGCTTAGGCTCGCACGCGAACACCGGGGAGCTGTTTTTT; CDR3 protein: CASSLGSHANTGELFF
D gene: -; J gene: TRBJ2-4; V gene: TRBV4-1; clone size: many; CDR3 DNA: TGCGCCAGCAGCCAAGACCCGGGGTACGTCAAAAACATTCAGTACTTC; CDR3 protein: CASSQDPGYVKNIQYF
D gene: -; J gene: TRBJ1-1; V gene: TRBV20-1; clone size: many; CDR3 DNA: TGCAGTGCTAGCGGCAGATGGAACACTGAAGCTTTCTTT; CDR3 protein: CSASGRWNTEAFF
D gene: -; J gene: TRBJ1-4; V gene: TRBV30; clone size: few; CDR3 DNA: TGTGCCTGGAGTGTAGGCCGGAAAAATGAAAAACTGTTTTTT; CDR3 protein: CAWSVGRKNEKLFF
D gene: TRBD1; J gene: TRBJ1-4; V gene: TRBV4-1; clone size: few; CDR3 DNA: TGCGCCAGCAGCCAAGATTGGCAGGGGGGTGAAAAACTGTTTTTT; CDR3 protein: CASSQDWQGGEKLFF
D gene: -; J gene: TRBJ1-2; V gene: TRBV6-1; clone size: few; CDR3 DNA: TGTGCCAGCAGTGAAGCGCCAGGGCTTCCTAGCTATGGCTACACCTTC; CDR3 protein: CASSEAPGLPSYGYTF
D gene: -; J gene: TRBJ1-1; V gene: TRBV7-9; clone size: -; CDR3 DNA: TGTGCCAGCAGCCCTACGGAGAACACTGAAGCTTTCTTT; CDR3 protein: CASSPTENTEAFF
D gene: -; J gene: TRBJ1-1; V gene: TRBV7-9; clone size: few; CDR3 DNA: TGTGCCAGCAGCCGAGGGGAGAGGGGGGCTTTCTTT; CDR3 protein: CASSRGERGAFF
D gene: -; J gene: TRBJ2-3; V gene: TRBV5-1; clone size: many; CDR3 DNA: TGCGCCAGCAGCTTGGACTCTAGCGGCACAGATACGCAGTATTTT; CDR3 protein: CASSLDSSGTDTQYF